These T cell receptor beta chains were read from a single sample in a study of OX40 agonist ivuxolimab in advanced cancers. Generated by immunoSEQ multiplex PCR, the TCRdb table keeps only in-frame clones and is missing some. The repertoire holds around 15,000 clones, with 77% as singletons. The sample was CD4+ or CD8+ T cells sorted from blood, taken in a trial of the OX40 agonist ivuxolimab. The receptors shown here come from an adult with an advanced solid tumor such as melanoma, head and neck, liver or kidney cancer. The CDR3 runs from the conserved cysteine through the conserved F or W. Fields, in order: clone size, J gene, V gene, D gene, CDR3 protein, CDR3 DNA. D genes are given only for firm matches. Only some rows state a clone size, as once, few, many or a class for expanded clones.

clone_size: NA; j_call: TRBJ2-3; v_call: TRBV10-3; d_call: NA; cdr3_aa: CASSDSGGGAGTDTQYF; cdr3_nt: TGTGCCAGCAGTGACTCGGGCGGGGGCGCCGGCACAGATACGCAGTATTTT
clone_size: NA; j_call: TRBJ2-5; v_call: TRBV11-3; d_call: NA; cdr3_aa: CASSFPGETQYF; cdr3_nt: TGTGCCAGCAGCTTTCCGGGGGAGACCCAGTACTTC
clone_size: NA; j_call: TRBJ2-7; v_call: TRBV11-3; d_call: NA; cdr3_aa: CASSPATVSAPYEQYF; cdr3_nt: TGTGCCAGCAGCCCGGCGACAGTTAGTGCGCCCTACGAGCAGTACTTC
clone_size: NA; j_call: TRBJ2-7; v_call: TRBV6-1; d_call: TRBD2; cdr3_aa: CASSEAPGGGADEQYF; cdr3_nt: TGTGCCAGCAGTGAAGCGCCTGGCGGGGGGGCAGACGAGCAGTACTTC
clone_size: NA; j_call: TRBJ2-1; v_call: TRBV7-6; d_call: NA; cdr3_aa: CASSLEAGAEQFF; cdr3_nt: TGTGCCAGCAGCTTAGAAGCAGGGGCTGAGCAGTTCTTC
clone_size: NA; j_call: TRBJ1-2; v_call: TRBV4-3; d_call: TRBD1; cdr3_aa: CASSQDIGTGVNYGYTF; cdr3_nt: TGCGCCAGCAGCCAAGATATTGGGACAGGGGTAAACTATGGCTACACCTTC
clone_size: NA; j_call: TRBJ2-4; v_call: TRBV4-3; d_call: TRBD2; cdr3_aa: CASSQVGTGGNIQYF; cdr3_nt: TGCGCCAGCAGCCAAGTGGGAACGGGGGGAAACATTCAGTACTTC
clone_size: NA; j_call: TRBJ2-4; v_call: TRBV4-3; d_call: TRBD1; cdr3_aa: CASSQVSGGWTGKNIQYF; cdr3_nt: TGCGCCAGCAGCCAAGTCTCCGGTGGTTGGACAGGAAAAAACATTCAGTACTTC
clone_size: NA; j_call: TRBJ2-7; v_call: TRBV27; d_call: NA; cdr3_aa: CASRVGSSYEQYF; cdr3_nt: TGTGCCAGCAGAGTCGGCAGCTCCTACGAGCAGTACTTC
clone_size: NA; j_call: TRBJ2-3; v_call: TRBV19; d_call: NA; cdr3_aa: CASTGESTDTQYF; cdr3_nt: TGTGCCAGTACCGGGGAGAGCACAGATACGCAGTATTTT
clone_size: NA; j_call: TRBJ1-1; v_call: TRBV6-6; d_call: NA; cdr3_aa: CASSYGAEAFF; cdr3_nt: TGTGCCAGCAGTTACGGAGCTGAAGCTTTCTTT
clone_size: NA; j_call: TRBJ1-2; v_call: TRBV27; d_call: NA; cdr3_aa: CASSSLGLANYGYTF; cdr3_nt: TGTGCCAGCAGTTCGTTGGGCCTTGCTAACTATGGCTACACCTTC
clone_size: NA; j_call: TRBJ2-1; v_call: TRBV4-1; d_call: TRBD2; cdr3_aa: CASSTTGGSSYNEQFF; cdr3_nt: TGCGCCAGCAGCACAACGGGGGGGAGCTCCTACAATGAGCAGTTCTTC
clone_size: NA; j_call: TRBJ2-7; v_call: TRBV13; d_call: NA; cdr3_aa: CASSLGRGWEQYF; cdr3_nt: TGTGCCAGCAGCTTAGGAAGGGGCTGGGAGCAGTACTTC
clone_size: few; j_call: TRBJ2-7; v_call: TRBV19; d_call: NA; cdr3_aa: CASSLPGSYEQYF; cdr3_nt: TGTGCCAGTAGTTTGCCAGGATCCTACGAGCAGTACTTC
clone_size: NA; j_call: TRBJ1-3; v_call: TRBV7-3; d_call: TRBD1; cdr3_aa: CASSPDRGNTIYF; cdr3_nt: TGTGCCAGCAGCCCGGACAGGGGAAACACCATATATTTT
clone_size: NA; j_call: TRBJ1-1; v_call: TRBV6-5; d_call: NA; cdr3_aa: CASSYGEGFTEAFF; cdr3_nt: TGTGCCAGCAGTTACGGCGAGGGTTTCACTGAAGCTTTCTTT
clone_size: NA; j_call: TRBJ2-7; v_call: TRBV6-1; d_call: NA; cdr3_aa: CAVLGIGYEQYF; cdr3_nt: TGTGCCGTCCTGGGGATAGGGTACGAGCAGTACTTC
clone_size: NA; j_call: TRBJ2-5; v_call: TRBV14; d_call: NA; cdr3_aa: CASSPGVQETQYF; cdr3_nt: TGTGCCAGCAGCCCAGGGGTCCAAGAGACCCAGTACTTC
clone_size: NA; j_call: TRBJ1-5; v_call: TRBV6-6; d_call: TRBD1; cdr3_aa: CASSYWDRQPQHF; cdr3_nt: TGTGCCAGCAGTTACTGGGACAGGCAGCCCCAGCATTTT
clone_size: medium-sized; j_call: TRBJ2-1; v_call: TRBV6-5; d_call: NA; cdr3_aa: CASSYSGGADYNEQFF; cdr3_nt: TGTGCCAGCAGTTACTCAGGGGGGGCGGACTACAATGAGCAGTTCTTC
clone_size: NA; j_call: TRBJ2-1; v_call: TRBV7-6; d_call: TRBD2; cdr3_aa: CASSHAGVYNEQFF; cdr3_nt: TGTGCCAGCAGCCACGCGGGGGTCTACAATGAGCAGTTCTTC
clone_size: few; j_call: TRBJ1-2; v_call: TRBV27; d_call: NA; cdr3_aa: CASSSPGRDGMNYGYTF; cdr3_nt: TGTGCCAGCAGTTCTCCGGGGAGGGATGGGATGAACTATGGCTACACCTTC
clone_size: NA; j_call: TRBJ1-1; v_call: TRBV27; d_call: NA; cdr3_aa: CASSKELNTEAFF; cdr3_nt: TGTGCCAGCAGTAAGGAACTGAACACTGAAGCTTTCTTT
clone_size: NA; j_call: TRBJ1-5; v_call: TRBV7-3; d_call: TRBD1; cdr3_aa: CASSLKGTGSQPQHF; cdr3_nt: TGTGCCAGCAGCTTAAAGGGGACAGGGAGTCAGCCCCAGCATTTT
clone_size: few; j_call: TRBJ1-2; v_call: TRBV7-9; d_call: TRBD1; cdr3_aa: CASSFSDGQGNYGYTF; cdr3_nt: TGTGCCAGCAGCTTCTCCGATGGACAGGGGAACTATGGCTACACCTTC
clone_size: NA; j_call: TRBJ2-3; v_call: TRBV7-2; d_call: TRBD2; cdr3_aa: CASGLAGGSGDTQYF; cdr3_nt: TGTGCCAGTGGGCTAGCGGGGGGTTCGGGAGATACGCAGTATTTT
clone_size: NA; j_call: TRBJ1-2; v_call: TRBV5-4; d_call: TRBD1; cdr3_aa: CASSSGTAPNYGYTF; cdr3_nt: TGTGCCAGCAGCTCGGGGACAGCTCCTAACTATGGCTACACCTTC
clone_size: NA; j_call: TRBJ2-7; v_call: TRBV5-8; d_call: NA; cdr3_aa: CASSLTYYEQYF; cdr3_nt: TGTGCCAGCAGCTTGACCTACTACGAGCAGTACTTC
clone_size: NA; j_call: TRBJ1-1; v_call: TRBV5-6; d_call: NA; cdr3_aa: CASSGGITEAFF; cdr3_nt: TGTGCCAGCAGTGGAGGGATTACTGAAGCTTTCTTT
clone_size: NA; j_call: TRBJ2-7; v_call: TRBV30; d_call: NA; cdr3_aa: CAWSVGEPLIYEQYF; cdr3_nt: TGTGCCTGGAGTGTTGGAGAACCCCTAATCTACGAGCAGTACTTC
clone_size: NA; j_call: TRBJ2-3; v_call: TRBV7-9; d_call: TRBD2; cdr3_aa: CASRGTSPTKVIDTQYF; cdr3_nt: TGTGCCAGCAGAGGGACTAGCCCGACCAAAGTTATAGATACGCAGTATTTT
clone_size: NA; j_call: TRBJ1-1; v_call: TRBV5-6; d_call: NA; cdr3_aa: CASSLEGLNTEAFF; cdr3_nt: TGTGCCAGCAGCTTGGAGGGGTTGAACACTGAAGCTTTCTTT
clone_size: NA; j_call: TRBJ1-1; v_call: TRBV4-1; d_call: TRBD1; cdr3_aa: CASSQEAGGATEAFF; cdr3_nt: TGCGCCAGCAGCCAAGAGGCAGGGGGCGCCACTGAAGCTTTCTTT
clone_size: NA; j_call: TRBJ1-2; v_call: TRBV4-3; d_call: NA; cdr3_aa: CASSQDGRGPLIPNYGYTF; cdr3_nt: TGCGCCAGCAGCCAAGATGGGCGGGGCCCCCTAATCCCTAACTATGGCTACACCTTC
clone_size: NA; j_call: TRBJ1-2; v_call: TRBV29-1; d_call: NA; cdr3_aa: CSVGWLNYGYTF; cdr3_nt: TGCAGCGTTGGTTGGCTGAACTATGGCTACACCTTC
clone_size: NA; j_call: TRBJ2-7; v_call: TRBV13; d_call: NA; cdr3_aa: CASSDGGIYEQYF; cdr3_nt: TGTGCCAGCAGCGATGGGGGTATTTACGAGCAGTACTTC
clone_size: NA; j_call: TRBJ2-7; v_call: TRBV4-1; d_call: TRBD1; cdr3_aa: CASSLGQGTDEQYF; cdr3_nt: TGCGCCAGCAGCCTCGGACAGGGTACGGACGAGCAGTACTTC
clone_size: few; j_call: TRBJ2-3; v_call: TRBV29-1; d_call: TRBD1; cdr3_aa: CSGETGVTDTQYF; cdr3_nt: TGCAGCGGTGAGACAGGGGTCACAGATACGCAGTATTTT
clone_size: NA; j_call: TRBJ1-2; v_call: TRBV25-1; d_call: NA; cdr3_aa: CASSEWGRQGHYGYTF; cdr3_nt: TGTGCCAGCAGTGAATGGGGTCGGCAGGGACACTATGGCTACACCTTC
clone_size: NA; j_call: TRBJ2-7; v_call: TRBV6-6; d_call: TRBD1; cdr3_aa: CASSYSPAGGEGKYF; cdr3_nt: TGTGCCAGCAGTTACTCCCCCGCAGGGGGCGAAGGGAAGTACTTC
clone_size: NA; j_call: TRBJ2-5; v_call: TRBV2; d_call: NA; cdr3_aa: CASSEGGAGETQYF; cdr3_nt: TGTGCCAGCAGTGAAGGGGGGGCGGGAGAGACCCAGTACTTC